The present entry profiles one T cell receptor (beta chain) with its context. What it binds is unknown. This sample is part of a study of T cell responses to AZD1222 COVID-19 vaccine. Points from the study as a whole: Females outnumbered males among donors, who were mostly white British; clonal diversity was possibly underestimated.

The CDR3 is 14 amino acids. Germline-derived CDR1 and CDR2 are SGHTA and FQGTGA. The V gene end was trimmed by 5 bases and the J gene end by 7 bases; junction bases not matched to a gene: 4. Measured with immunoSEQ multiplex PCR; TCRdb has only the in-frame clones, and not every one. The sample includes 150,000 or so clones, about 86% of them seen just once. V is TRBV7-3 and J is TRBJ2-1; 11 nucleotides line up with TRBD2. The sequence was collected from an adult in good health. The specimen comprised peripheral blood, sampled on day 0 of MenACWY control vaccination. The DNA for the CDR3 is TGTGCCAGCAGCCCGGGACTAGCGGTGAATGAGCAGTTCTTC. It specifies CASSPGLAVNEQFF. The full variable domain, completed using reference TRBV7-3 and TRBJ2-1, is GAGVSQTPSNKVTEKGKYVELRCDPISGHTALYWYRQSLGQGPEFLIYFQGTGAADDSGLPNDRFFAVRPEGSVSTLKIQRTERGDSAVYLCASSPGLAVNEQFFGPGTRLTVL.